This T cell receptor (beta chain) was profiled in a study of shared clonotypes between healthy human individuals. The CDR3 runs 12 residues. V was pared by 3 bases and J by 5 bases, with 7 bases between. Germline V gene data show CDR1 as LGHNA and CDR2 as YNFKEQ. TCRdb's copy holds only in-frame clones and misses some; the assay was immunoSEQ multiplex PCR. The sample has 2.3 million or so clones, 80% to 95% seen once. As for this clone: The sample has other DNA sequences that encode this CDR3 too.

The V call is TRBV4-2, the J call TRBJ2-5, with D possibly TRBD2 on 5 matching bases. Sequencing was done on a sample of naive CD4+ T cells from PBMCs. Described subset: CD45RA+ positively selected. The origin of this receptor is a man aged 18 to 30 in good health. Some clones in this sample may be carry-over from other donors' samples. This CDR3 is CASSHRGETQYF. DNA of the CDR3: TGTGCCAGCAGCCACCGAGGGGAGACCCAGTACTTC.